What follows is one T cell receptor beta chain and its context. Its matching antigen is unknown. Regarding time point: before preoperative PTX-NDP chemotherapy. Before surgery, patients were given preoperative paclitaxel-nedaplatin chemotherapy. This entry is derived from a study of esophageal squamous cell carcinoma under preoperative chemotherapy. About the research overall: TCR repertoires were profiled from both peripheral blood T cells and tumor-infiltrating lymphocytes.

Study results and caveats: After treatment, tumor-infiltrating lymphocytes apparently came partly from blood T cells. After paclitaxel-nedaplatin, abundant clones were more likely to contract than amplify.

TCRdb re-called the PCR reads through MiXCR, storing one row per CDR3 protein. The data show around 14,000 distinct CDR3 sequences, approximately 57% seen once. The V gene lost 6 bases and the J gene lost 6 bases, with 15 bases spanning the gap. This CDR3 has 14 amino acids. The germline V gene encodes CDR1 MNHNS and CDR2 SASEGT. This material was obtained from a patient given preoperative chemotherapy. The receptor comes from a human donor with esophageal squamous cell carcinoma. The donor label of this sample is uncertain. The rearrangement links TRBV6-1 to TRBJ2-1; the D gene is possibly TRBD2 (5 bases). CDR3 residues: CASRTDSRRNEQFF. CDR3 DNA: TGTGCCAGCAGGACGGACTCCCGTCGCAATGAGCAGTTCTTC.